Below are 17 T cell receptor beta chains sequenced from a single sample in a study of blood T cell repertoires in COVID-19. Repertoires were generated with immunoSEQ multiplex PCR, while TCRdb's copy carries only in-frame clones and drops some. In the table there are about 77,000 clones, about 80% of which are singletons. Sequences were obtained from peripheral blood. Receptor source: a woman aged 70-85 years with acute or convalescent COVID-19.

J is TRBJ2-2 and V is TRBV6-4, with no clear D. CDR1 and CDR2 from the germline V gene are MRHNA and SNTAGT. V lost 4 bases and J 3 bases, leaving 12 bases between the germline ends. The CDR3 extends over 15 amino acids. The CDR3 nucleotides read TGTGCCAGCAGTGTTTTAGTGGTGGACACCGGGGAGCTGTTTTTT. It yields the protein CASSVLVVDTGELFF.

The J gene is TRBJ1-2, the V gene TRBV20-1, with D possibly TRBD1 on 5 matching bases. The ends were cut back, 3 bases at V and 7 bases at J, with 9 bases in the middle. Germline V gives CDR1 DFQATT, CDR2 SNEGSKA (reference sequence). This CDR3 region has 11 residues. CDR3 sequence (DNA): TGCAGTGCTAGGGTACAGGCTGGCTACACCTTC. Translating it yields CSARVQAGYTF.

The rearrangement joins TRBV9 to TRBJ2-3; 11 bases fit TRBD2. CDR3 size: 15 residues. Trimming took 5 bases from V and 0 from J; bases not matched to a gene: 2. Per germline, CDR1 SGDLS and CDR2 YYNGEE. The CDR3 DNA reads TGTGCCAGCAGTAGCGGGGGGGCTAGCACAGATACGCAGTATTTT. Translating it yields CASSSGGASTDTQYF.

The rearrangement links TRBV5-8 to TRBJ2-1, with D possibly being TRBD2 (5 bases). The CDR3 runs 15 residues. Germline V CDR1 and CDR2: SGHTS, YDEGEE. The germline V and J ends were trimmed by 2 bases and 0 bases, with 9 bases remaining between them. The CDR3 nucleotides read TGTGCCAGCAGCTTTGGACTCAGCTCCTACAATGAGCAGTTCTTC. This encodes CASSFGLSSYNEQFF.

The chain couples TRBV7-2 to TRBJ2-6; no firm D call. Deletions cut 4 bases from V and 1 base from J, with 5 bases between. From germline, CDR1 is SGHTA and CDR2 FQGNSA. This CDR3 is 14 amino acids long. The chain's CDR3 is CASSSNSGANVLTF. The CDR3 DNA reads TGTGCCAGCAGCTCAAATTCTGGGGCCAACGTCCTGACTTTC.

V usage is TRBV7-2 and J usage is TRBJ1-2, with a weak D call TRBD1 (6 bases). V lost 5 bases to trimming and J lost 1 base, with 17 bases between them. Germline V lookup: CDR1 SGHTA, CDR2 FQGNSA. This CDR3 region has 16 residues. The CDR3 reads CASSLHPGQINYGYTF. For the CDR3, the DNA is TGTGCCAGCAGCCTGCACCCGGGACAAATTAACTATGGCTACACCTTC.

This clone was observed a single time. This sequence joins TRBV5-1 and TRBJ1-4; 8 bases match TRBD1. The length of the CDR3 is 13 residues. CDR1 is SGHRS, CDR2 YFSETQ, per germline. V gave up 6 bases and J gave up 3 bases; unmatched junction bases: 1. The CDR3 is CASKTGANEKLFF. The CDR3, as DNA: TGCGCCAGCAAGACAGGGGCTAATGAAAAACTGTTTTTT.

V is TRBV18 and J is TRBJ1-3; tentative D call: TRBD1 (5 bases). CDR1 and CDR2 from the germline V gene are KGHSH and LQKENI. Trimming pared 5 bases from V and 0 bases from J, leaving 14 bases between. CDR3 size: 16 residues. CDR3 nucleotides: TGTGCCAGCTCATATCAGGGCCCATACTCTGGAAACACCATATATTTT. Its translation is CASSYQGPYSGNTIYF. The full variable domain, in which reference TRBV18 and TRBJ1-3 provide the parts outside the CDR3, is NAGVMQNPRHLVRRRGQEARLRCSPMKGHSHVYWYRQLPEEGLKFMVYLQKENIIDESGMPKERFSAEFPKEGPSILRIQQVVRGDSAAYFCASSYQGPYSGNTIYFGEGSWLTVV.

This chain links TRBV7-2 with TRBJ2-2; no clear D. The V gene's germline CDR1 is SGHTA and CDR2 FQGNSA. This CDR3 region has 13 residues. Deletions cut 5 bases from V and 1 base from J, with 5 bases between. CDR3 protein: CASSPRNTGELFF. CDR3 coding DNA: TGTGCCAGCAGCCCCAGGAACACCGGGGAGCTGTTTTTT.

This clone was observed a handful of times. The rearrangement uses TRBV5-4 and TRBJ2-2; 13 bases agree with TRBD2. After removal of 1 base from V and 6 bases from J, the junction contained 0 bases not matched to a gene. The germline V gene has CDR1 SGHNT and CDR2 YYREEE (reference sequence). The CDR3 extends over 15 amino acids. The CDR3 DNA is TGTGCCAGCAGCTTGACTAGCGGGGGGGCCGGGGAGCTGTTTTTT. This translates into CASSLTSGGAGELFF.

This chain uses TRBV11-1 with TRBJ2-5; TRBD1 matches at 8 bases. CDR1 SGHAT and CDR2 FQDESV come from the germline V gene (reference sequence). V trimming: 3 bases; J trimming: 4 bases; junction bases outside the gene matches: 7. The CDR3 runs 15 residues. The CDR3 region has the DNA TGTGCCAGCAGCTTTCGGACAGGGATCGGAGAGACCCAGTACTTC. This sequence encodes CASSFRTGIGETQYF.

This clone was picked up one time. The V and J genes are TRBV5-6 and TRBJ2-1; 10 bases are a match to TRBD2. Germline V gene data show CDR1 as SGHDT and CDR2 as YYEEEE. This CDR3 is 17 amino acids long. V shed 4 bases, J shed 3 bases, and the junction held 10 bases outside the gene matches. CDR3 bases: TGTGCCAGCAGCCTATCTTGGACTAGCGGCCACTACAATGAGCAGTTCTTC. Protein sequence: CASSLSWTSGHYNEQFF.

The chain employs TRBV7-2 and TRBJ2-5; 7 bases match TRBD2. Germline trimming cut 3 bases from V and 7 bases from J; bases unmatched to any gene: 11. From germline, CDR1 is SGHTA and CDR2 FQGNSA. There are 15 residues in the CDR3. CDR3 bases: TGTGCCAGCAGCTTGAGCCTAGAGCGGGGCGCGACCCAGTACTTC. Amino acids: CASSLSLERGATQYF.

The CDR3 here is CASSRHREFNEKLFF. As DNA, the CDR3 is TGCGCCAGCAGCCGCCACAGGGAGTTCAATGAAAAACTGTTTTTT. The chain uses TRBV4-3 and TRBJ1-4, with a tentative D call TRBD1 (6 bases). The CDR3 has 15 residues. Germline V CDR1 and CDR2: LGHNA, YSLEER. Trimming left V 4 bases short and J 5 bases short, with 14 bases between.

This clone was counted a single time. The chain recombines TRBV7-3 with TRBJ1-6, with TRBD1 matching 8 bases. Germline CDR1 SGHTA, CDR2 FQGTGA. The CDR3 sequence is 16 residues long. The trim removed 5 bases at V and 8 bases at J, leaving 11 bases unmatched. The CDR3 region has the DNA TGTGCCAGCAGCCTAGGGGGCAGGGGGCGGGATTCACCCCTCCACTTT. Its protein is CASSLGGRGRDSPLHF.

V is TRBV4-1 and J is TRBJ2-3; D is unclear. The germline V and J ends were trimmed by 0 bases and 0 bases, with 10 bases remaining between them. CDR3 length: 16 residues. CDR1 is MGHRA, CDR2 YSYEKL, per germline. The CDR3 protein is CASSQDTGRSTDTQYF. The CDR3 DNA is TGCGCCAGCAGCCAAGATACGGGTAGGAGCACAGATACGCAGTATTTT.

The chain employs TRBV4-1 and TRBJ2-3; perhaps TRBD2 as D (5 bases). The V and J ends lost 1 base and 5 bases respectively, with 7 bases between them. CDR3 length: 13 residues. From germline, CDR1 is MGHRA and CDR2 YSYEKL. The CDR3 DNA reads TGCGCCAGCAGCCAAGTCGGACTAGATACGCAGTATTTT. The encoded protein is CASSQVGLDTQYF.